One and the same sample provided the 13 T cell receptor beta chains below, sequenced in a study of T cells in Graves' hyperthyroidism and ophthalmopathy. The source material, RNA transcripts, was used to amplify TCR beta CDR3 regions. TCR CDR3 regions were first amplified by RT-PCR with HTBI primers. TCRdb reprocessed the multiplex PCR reads with MiXCR, giving one entry per CDR3 protein. Found here are more than 500,000 distinct CDR3 sequences, roughly 15% of them singletons; the top ten hold roughly 4.3%. Material: blood. The source of these receptors is a middle-aged woman with Graves' ophthalmopathy.

This clonotype was seen repeatedly, ten times or more. V usage is TRBV5-1 and J usage is TRBJ2-4; TRBD1 aligns across 9 bases. The germline V gene encodes CDR1 SGHRS and CDR2 YFSETQ. This CDR3 has 17 residues. V dropped 3 bases and J dropped 0; count of bases not matched to a gene: 7. The CDR3 reads CASSSEGQGLAKNIQYF. CDR3 nucleotide sequence: TGCGCCAGCAGCTCGGAGGGACAGGGCTTAGCCAAAAACATTCAGTACTTC. Based on the CDR3 plus reference TRBV5-1 and TRBJ2-4, the full variable domain is KAGVTQTPRYLIKTRGQQVTLSCSPISGHRSVSWYQQTPGQGLQFLFEYFSETQRNKGNFPGRFSGRQFSNSRSEMNVSTLELGDSALYLCASSSEGQGLAKNIQYFGAGTRLSVL.

Many counts were recorded for this clonotype. V is TRBV20-1 and J is TRBJ2-7; TRBD2 matches at 7 bases. CDR3 length equals 14 residues. CDR1 and CDR2 (germline): DFQATT, SNEGSKA (reference sequence). V was clipped by 2 bases and J by 4 bases; unmatched bases: 8. This chain's CDR3 is CSARSGTTSYEQYF. CDR3 coding DNA: TGCAGTGCTAGATCCGGGACTACAAGTTACGAGCAGTACTTC.

This clonotype was recorded at least ten times. The chain combines TRBV6-1 with TRBJ2-7; TRBD2 is a possible D gene (6 bases). The CDR3 runs to 17 residues. Trimming took 4 bases from V and 2 from J, leaving 21 bases between them. The germline CDR1 and CDR2 sequences are MNHNS and SASEGT. CDR3 in amino acids: CASSANPSPSEPYEQYF. DNA for the CDR3: TGTGCCAGCAGTGCGAACCCGTCACCTAGCGAGCCCTACGAGCAGTACTTC.

This clonotype was observed many times. The genes are TRBV20-1 and TRBJ2-7; D might be TRBD1 or TRBD2, each matching 5 bases. This CDR3 has 13 residues. The V end lost 0 bases, the J end lost 2 bases, and 8 bases lay between the germline ends. Germline V gives CDR1 DFQATT, CDR2 SNEGSKA (reference sequence). DNA for the CDR3: TGCAGTGCTAGAGAGGGGGTAACCTACGAGCAGTACTTC. Protein sequence: CSAREGVTYEQYF.

This clonotype was observed at least ten times. This chain links TRBV12-5 with TRBJ1-2, with D possibly TRBD1 on 6 matching bases. The germline CDR1 and CDR2 sequences are LGHNT and FRNRAP. Trimming removed 6 bases at V and 5 bases at J, with 19 bases between. The CDR3 length is 15 residues. The CDR3 bases are TGTGCTAGTGGCCAACAGGGATCGTCTTCTTATGGCTACACCTTC. Translated: CASGQQGSSSYGYTF.

This clonotype was detected many times. The genes are TRBV12-3 or TRBV12-4 and TRBJ1-1; 10 nucleotides agree with TRBD1. Trimming cost V 5 bases and J 0 bases; bases outside gene matches: 3. The CDR3 is 15 amino acids. The CDR3 protein is CASSADRGLNTEAFF. DNA of the CDR3: TGTGCCAGCAGTGCCGACAGGGGGCTGAACACTGAAGCTTTCTTT.

This clonotype was seen ten or more times. This chain joins TRBV2 and TRBJ1-2; tentative D call: TRBD1 (5 bases). The V and J ends lost 7 bases and 4 bases respectively, with 19 bases between them. The CDR3 length is 15 residues. Germline V gives CDR1 SNHLY, CDR2 FYNNEI. CDR3 sequence reads: CASTPGRGHLYGYTF. The CDR3 DNA follows: TGTGCCAGCACCCCGGGTAGGGGTCACCTCTATGGCTACACCTTC.

This clonotype was counted ten times or more. The chain employs TRBV24-1 and TRBJ2-5; possibly TRBD2 for D (6 bases). Looked up from germline, CDR1 is KGHDR and CDR2 is SFDVKD. Trimming shortened V by 7 bases and J by 5 bases, and 13 bases separated the two germline ends. The CDR3 is 13 residues long. Here the CDR3 DNA reads TGTGCCACCAGCCCCGGGGGTGGCGAGACCCAGTACTTC. This gives the protein CATSPGGGETQYF.

The CDR3 sequence is CASSSYRGGSAFF. In nucleotides, the CDR3 is TGTGCCAGCAGTTCCTACAGGGGGGGGAGTGCTTTCTTT. V and J are TRBV12-3 or TRBV12-4 and TRBJ1-1, with 8 bases matching TRBD1. This CDR3 contains 13 residues. V shed 4 bases, J shed 11 bases, and the junction held 9 bases outside the gene matches.

V and J are TRBV13 and TRBJ2-1, with D possibly matching TRBD1 (6 bases). Trimming removed 1 base at V and 16 bases at J, with 14 bases between. Germline CDR1 reads PRHDT; CDR2 reads FYEKMQ (reference sequence). The CDR3 loop spans 12 amino acids. CDR3 DNA: TGTGCCAGCAGCTTAGAGACAGGCCCTCCCTTCTTC. Its protein product is CASSLETGPPFF. The whole variable domain, filled in from reference TRBV13 and TRBJ2-1, reads AAGVIQSPRHLIKEKRETATLKCYPIPRHDTVYWYQQGPGQDPQFLISFYEKMQSDKGSIPDRFSAQQFSDYHSELNMSSLELGDSALYFCASSLETGPPFFGPGTRLTVL.

On this clonotype itself: This may stem from a read error, because a much larger clone lies one nucleotide away. The CDR3 sequence: CASHSSREYYEQYF. CDR3 DNA: TGTGCCTCCCATTCCTCCCGGGAGTACTACGAGCAGTACTTC. The J gene is TRBJ2-7, the V gene TRBV28; possible D gene TRBD2, 6 bases. The V gene's germline CDR1 is MDHEN and CDR2 SYDVKM. This CDR3 has 14 amino acids. The V end was cut by 11 bases, the J end by 3 bases, with 20 bases between.

This clonotype was detected many times. The chain couples TRBV6-1 to TRBJ2-5, with D possibly being TRBD2 (5 bases). In germline, CDR1 is MNHNS, CDR2 SASEGT. V was shortened by 4 bases and J by 5 bases, with 14 bases between the two germline ends. This CDR3 is built from 14 residues. CDR3 amino acids: CASSGAGRWETQYF. The DNA of the CDR3 is TGTGCCAGCAGTGGGGCTGGGAGATGGGAGACCCAGTACTTC.

This clonotype has ten or more counts. The chain links TRBV6-5 to TRBJ2-7, with D perhaps being TRBD1 or TRBD2 (5 bases each). The CDR3 loop spans 14 amino acids. V was clipped by 4 bases and J by 1 base, with 11 bases between them. Germline assignment: CDR1 MNHEY and CDR2 SVGAGI. Here the CDR3 DNA reads TGTGCCAGCAGTTGGGGCAGGACTTCCTACGAGCAGTACTTC. Its protein product is CASSWGRTSYEQYF.